This TCR beta chain was recorded in a study of blood T cell repertoires in COVID-19. Study details: Material from acute and convalescent COVID-19 was sourced from the United States, Italy and Spain. T cells, B-cell-depleted T cells, or PBMCs supplied cDNA or gDNA.

As processed by the authors: It was from reference gene primer amplification that nucleated cell counts were estimated. Sequencing used immunoSEQ multiplex PCR; TCRdb keeps in-frame clones, though not all of them. The DNA gave D and trimming, while V, J and clone size come from that table. The sample consists of fewer than 110,000 clones, 60% to 85% of them appearing once. This CDR3 has 17 residues. V dropped 5 bases and J dropped 4; count of bases not matched to a gene: 16. CDR1 is MNHEY and CDR2 is SMNVEV in the germline V gene (reference sequence). This chain uses TRBV27 with TRBJ1-1; 7 nucleotides line up with TRBD1. The specimen sequenced was peripheral blood. This clonotype was obtained from a man aged 65 to 85 with acute or convalescent COVID-19. The CDR3 region has the DNA TGTGCCAGCAGTAGACCGACAGGGAACTCAATCTCCACTGAAGCTTTCTTT. This codes for CASSRPTGNSISTEAFF.